These 17 T cell receptor beta chains were all obtained from the same sample, sequenced in a study of CD4 T cells in relation to SARS-CoV-2 and coronaviruses. Some clones are missing from TCRdb's copy, which holds only in-frame ones; the method was immunoSEQ multiplex PCR. The data show tens of thousands of clones, around 80% seen once. Before the COVID-19 pandemic, during about 2010-2018, CD4+ T cells were taken from unexposed donors. Isolation of CD4+ T cells took place after around 11 days in culture. These receptors lack a known antigen. Sequencing was performed on CD4+ T cells from PBMCs, cultured in vitro. The receptors stem from a human donor in good health.

The genes are TRBV4-1 and TRBJ2-7; possibly TRBD2 for D (6 bases). CDR3 size: 16 residues. Germline loops: CDR1 MGHRA, CDR2 YSYEKL. V lost 0 bases, J lost 0 bases, and 12 bases lay in between. CDR3 sequence: CASSQDPGSPSYEQYF. In DNA form, the CDR3 reads TGCGCCAGCAGCCAAGATCCCGGGAGTCCCTCCTACGAGCAGTACTTC.

This rearrangement joins TRBV28 to TRBJ1-2, with a tentative D call TRBD1 (5 bases). V lost 4 bases and J 4 bases, leaving 13 bases between the germline ends. Germline loops: CDR1 MDHEN, CDR2 SYDVKM. This CDR3 spans 14 amino acids. CDR3 bases: TGTGCCAGCAGTTCCCCGGGGCGGAGCTATGGCTACACCTTC. This encodes CASSSPGRSYGYTF.

This chain connects TRBV7-6 to TRBJ2-5; 7 nucleotides match TRBD2. After removal of 4 bases from V and 5 bases from J, the junction contained 7 bases not matched to a gene. The CDR3 is made up of 14 amino acids. Germline loops: CDR1 SGHVS, CDR2 FNYEAQ. In nucleotides, the CDR3 is TGTGCCAGCAGCTCTGCGGGAGATATGGAGACCCAGTACTTC. Its translation: CASSSAGDMETQYF.

This clone occurred once. The rearrangement links TRBV28 to TRBJ2-3; 7 bases match TRBD2. This CDR3 comprises 15 residues. After removal of 10 bases from V and 6 bases from J, the junction contained 16 bases not matched to a gene. CDR1 MDHEN and CDR2 SYDVKM come from the germline V gene. The CDR3 region has the DNA TGTGCCATTGAGCGGGGACTACTTGGTGGGGATACGCAGTATTTT. Its translation: CAIERGLLGGDTQYF.

V and J are TRBV18 and TRBJ2-1; tentatively, D is TRBD2 (6 bases). Germline CDR1 is KGHSH and CDR2 is LQKENI. V lost 3 bases to trimming and J lost 6 bases, with 12 bases between them. CDR3 length: 14 amino acids. Written as DNA, the CDR3 is TGTGCCAGCTCACCCCGGGGGTTAGCCAATGAGCAGTTCTTC. Protein sequence: CASSPRGLANEQFF.

V is TRBV5-6 and J is TRBJ1-6; 9 positions match TRBD1. The CDR3 is 16 amino acids. Trimming removed 4 bases from V and 7 bases from J; junction bases left unmatched: 9. CDR1 and CDR2 (germline): SGHDT, YYEEEE. The CDR3 protein is CASSQSGTGSNSPLHF. The CDR3 region has the DNA TGTGCCAGCAGCCAGTCGGGGACAGGGAGCAATTCACCCCTCCACTTT.

The chain joins TRBV18 to TRBJ2-2; 9 bases match TRBD1. In germline, CDR1 is KGHSH, CDR2 LQKENI. V lost 0 bases to trimming and J lost 6 bases; unmatched junction nucleotides: 8. This CDR3 has 17 amino acids. This CDR3 reads CASSPPLGQGISGELFF. CDR3 bases: TGTGCCAGCTCACCACCGTTGGGACAGGGAATCTCCGGGGAGCTGTTTTTT.

This clone was detected a few times. The chain links TRBV30 to TRBJ2-1; D ambiguous. The CDR3 is 16 residues long. Between the trimmed V and J ends, which lost 2 bases and 3 bases, there was a span of 17 bases. CDR1 GTSNPN and CDR2 SVGIG come from the germline V gene (reference sequence). CDR3 sequence: CAWSSGSSRIYNEQFF. CDR3 in DNA: TGTGCCTGGAGTTCGGGCTCTTCGAGGATCTACAATGAGCAGTTCTTC. Based on the CDR3 plus reference TRBV30 and TRBJ2-1, the full variable domain is SQTIHQWPATLVQPVGSPLSLECTVEGTSNPNLYWYRQAAGRGLQLLFYSVGIGQISSEVPQNLSASRPQDRQFILSSKKLLLSDSGFYLCAWSSGSSRIYNEQFFGPGTRLTVL.

J is TRBJ1-5 and V is TRBV18; D unresolved. Germline V CDR1 and CDR2: KGHSH, LQKENI. Trimming took 3 bases from V and 0 from J, leaving 12 bases between them. The length of the CDR3 is 16 residues. For the CDR3, the DNA is TGTGCCAGCTCACCGTCAGCTACTAATAGCAATCAGCCCCAGCATTTT. It encodes CASSPSATNSNQPQHF.

This chain connects TRBV19 to TRBJ2-7; TRBD2 might be the D (5 bases). Looked up from germline, CDR1 is LNHDA and CDR2 is SQIVND (reference sequence). Trimming pared 0 bases from V and 0 bases from J, leaving 18 bases between. This CDR3 is built from 18 residues. The CDR3 bases are TGTGCCAGTAGTATAGATTCGGTAGGAAGCGGCCCCTCCTACGAGCAGTACTTC. It encodes CASSIDSVGSGPSYEQYF. Full variable domain (remainder filled in from reference TRBV19 and TRBJ2-7): DGGITQSPKYLFRKEGQNVTLSCEQNLNHDAMYWYRQDPGQGLRLIYYSQIVNDFQKGDIAEGYSVSREKKESFPLTVTSAQKNPTAFYLCASSIDSVGSGPSYEQYFGPGTRLTVT.

The rearrangement links TRBV11-3 to TRBJ2-3; D possibly uses TRBD1 or TRBD2 (5 bases each). CDR1 SGHNT and CDR2 YENEEA come from the germline V gene. The CDR3 spans 14 residues. V lost 3 bases, J lost 2 bases, and 9 bases lay in between. CDR3 nucleotides: TGTGCCAGCAGCTTGGGACCGAACACAGATACGCAGTATTTT. As protein: CASSLGPNTDTQYF.

This clone was seen more than once but under ten times. The J gene is TRBJ2-7, the V gene TRBV6-4; TRBD2 aligns across 12 bases. In germline, CDR1 is MRHNA, CDR2 SNTAGT. This CDR3 is built from 15 residues. V lost 6 bases and J lost 3; bases outside the gene matches: 6. CDR3 residues: CASRPTSGRFYEQYF. CDR3 DNA: TGTGCCAGCAGGCCTACTAGCGGGAGGTTCTACGAGCAGTACTTC.

V gene TRBV2 combines with J gene TRBJ1-1; D gene ambiguous. The CDR3 loop spans 13 amino acids. Germline V gives CDR1 SNHLY, CDR2 FYNNEI. The germline V and J ends were trimmed by 3 bases and 0 bases, with 5 bases remaining between them. The CDR3 nucleotides are TGTGCCAGCAGTGAGCTGATGAACACTGAAGCTTTCTTT. Its translation: CASSELMNTEAFF.

The chain joins TRBV14 to TRBJ1-2; unclear D gene. V gave up 3 bases and J gave up 8 bases, with 10 bases separating them. The CDR3 contains 12 residues. Germline values: CDR1 SGHDN, CDR2 FVKESK. The CDR3 here is CASSHLGRGYTF. The CDR3 DNA follows: TGTGCCAGCAGCCATCTCGGCCGGGGCTACACCTTC.

The chain links TRBV6-6 to TRBJ1-1; weak D call: TRBD1 (6 bases). There are 15 residues in the CDR3. The ends were cut back, 1 base at V and 5 bases at J, with 14 bases in the middle. The germline CDR1 and CDR2 sequences are MNHNY and SVGAGI (reference sequence). The chain's CDR3 is CASSYLKERGTEAFF. In DNA form, the CDR3 reads TGTGCCAGCAGTTACTTGAAGGAGAGGGGGACTGAAGCTTTCTTT.

In its sample, this clone was seen once. This sequence joins TRBV2 and TRBJ1-1, with a possible D match to TRBD1 (6 bases). This CDR3 comprises 14 residues. The germline gives CDR1 SNHLY, CDR2 FYNNEI. V gave up 7 bases and J gave up 3 bases, with 15 bases separating them. CDR3 residues: CASTGRGADTEAFF. CDR3 DNA sequence: TGTGCCAGCACCGGACGGGGGGCAGACACTGAAGCTTTCTTT.

This clone was found a few times. The chain employs TRBV7-3 and TRBJ2-3, with a possible D match to TRBD1 (5 bases). Trimming took off 2 bases at V and 0 bases at J, with 21 bases between the two ends. CDR1 is SGHTA and CDR2 is FQGTGA in the germline V gene. This CDR3 is 19 amino acids long. CDR3 nucleotides: TGTGCCAGCAGCTTACGCGTGGGGCCAGGAGCTACTAGCACAGATACGCAGTATTTT. Its protein is CASSLRVGPGATSTDTQYF.